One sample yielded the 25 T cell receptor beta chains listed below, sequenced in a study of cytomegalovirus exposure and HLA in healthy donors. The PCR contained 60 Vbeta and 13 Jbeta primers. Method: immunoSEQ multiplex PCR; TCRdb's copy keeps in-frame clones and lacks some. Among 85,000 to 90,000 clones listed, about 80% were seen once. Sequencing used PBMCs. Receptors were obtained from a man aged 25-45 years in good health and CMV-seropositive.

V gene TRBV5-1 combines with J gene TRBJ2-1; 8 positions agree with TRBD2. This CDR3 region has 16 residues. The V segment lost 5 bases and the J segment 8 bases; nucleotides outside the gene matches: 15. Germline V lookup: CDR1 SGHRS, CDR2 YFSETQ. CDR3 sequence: CASRTRGSGVIDEQFF. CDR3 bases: TGCGCCAGCAGGACCCGGGGTAGCGGGGTTATCGATGAGCAGTTCTTC.

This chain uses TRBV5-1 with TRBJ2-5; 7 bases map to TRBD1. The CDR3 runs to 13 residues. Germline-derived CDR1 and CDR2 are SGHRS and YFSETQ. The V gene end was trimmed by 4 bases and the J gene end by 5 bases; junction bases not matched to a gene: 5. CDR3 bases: TGCGCCAGCAGCACCCAACAGGGGGAGACCCAGTACTTC. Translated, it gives CASSTQQGETQYF.

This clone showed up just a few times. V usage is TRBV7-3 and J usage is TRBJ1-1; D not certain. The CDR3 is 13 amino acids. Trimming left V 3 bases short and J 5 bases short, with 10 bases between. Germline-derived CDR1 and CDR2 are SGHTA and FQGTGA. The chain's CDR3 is CASSFGVMTEAFF. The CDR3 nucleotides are TGTGCCAGCAGCTTCGGGGTTATGACTGAAGCTTTCTTT.

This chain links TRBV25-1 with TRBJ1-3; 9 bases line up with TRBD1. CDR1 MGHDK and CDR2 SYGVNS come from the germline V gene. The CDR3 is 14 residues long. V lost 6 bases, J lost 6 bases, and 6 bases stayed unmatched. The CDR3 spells CASSFGTGINTIYF. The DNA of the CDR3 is TGTGCCAGCAGCTTCGGGACAGGGATAAACACCATATATTTT.

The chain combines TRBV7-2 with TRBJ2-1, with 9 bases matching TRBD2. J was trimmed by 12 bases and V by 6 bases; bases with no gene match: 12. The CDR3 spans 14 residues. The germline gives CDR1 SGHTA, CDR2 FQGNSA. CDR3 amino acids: CASRLGGGGAWQFF. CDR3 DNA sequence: TGTGCCAGCAGACTAGGAGGCGGGGGGGCGTGGCAGTTCTTC. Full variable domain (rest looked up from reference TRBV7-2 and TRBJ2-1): GAGVSQSPSNKVTEKGKDVELRCDPISGHTALYWYRQSLGQGLEFLIYFQGNSAPDKSGLPSDRFSAERTGGSVSTLTIQRTQQEDSAVYLCASRLGGGGAWQFFGPGTRLTVL.

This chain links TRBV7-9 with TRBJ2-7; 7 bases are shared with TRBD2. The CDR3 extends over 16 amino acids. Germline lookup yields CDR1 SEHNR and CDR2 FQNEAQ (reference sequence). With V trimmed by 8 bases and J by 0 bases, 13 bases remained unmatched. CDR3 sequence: CASGTKGGESSYEQYF. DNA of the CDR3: TGTGCCAGCGGGACCAAGGGAGGGGAATCCTCCTACGAGCAGTACTTC.

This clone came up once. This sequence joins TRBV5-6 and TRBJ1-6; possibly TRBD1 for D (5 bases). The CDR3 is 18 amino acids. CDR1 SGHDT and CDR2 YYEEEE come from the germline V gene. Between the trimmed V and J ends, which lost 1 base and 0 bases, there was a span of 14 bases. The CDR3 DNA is TGTGCCAGCAGCTTGATTAAGGGGTCAGGCTCCTATAATTCACCCCTCCACTTT. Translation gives CASSLIKGSGSYNSPLHF.

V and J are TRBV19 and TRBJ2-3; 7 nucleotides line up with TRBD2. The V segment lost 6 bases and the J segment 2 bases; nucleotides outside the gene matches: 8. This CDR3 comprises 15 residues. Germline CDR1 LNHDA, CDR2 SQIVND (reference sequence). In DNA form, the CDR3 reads TGTGCCAGTAGAGCTAGCGGCCCTCACACAGATACGCAGTATTTT. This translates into CASRASGPHTDTQYF. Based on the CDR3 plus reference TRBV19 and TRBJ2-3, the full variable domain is DGGITQSPKYLFRKEGQNVTLSCEQNLNHDAMYWYRQDPGQGLRLIYYSQIVNDFQKGDIAEGYSVSREKKESFPLTVTSAQKNPTAFYLCASRASGPHTDTQYFGPGTRLTVL.

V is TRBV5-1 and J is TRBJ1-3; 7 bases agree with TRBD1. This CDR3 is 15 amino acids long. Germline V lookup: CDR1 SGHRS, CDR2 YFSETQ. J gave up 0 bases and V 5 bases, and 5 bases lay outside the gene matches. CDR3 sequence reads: CASRPTGASGNTIYF. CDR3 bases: TGCGCCAGCAGGCCCACAGGGGCCTCTGGAAACACCATATATTTT. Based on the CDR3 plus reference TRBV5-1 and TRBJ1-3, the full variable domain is KAGVTQTPRYLIKTRGQQVTLSCSPISGHRSVSWYQQTPGQGLQFLFEYFSETQRNKGNFPGRFSGRQFSNSRSEMNVSTLELGDSALYLCASRPTGASGNTIYFGEGSWLTVV.

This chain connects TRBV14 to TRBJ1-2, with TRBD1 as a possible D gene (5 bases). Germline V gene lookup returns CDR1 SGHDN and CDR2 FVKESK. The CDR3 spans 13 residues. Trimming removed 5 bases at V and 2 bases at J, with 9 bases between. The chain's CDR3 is CASSAGRNYGYTF. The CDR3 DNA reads TGTGCCAGCAGCGCGGGACGGAACTATGGCTACACCTTC. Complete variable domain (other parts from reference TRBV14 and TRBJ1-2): EAGVTQFPSHSVIEKGQTVTLRCDPISGHDNLYWYRRVMGKEIKFLLHFVKESKQDESGMPNNRFLAERTGGTYSTLKVQPAELEDSGVYFCASSAGRNYGYTFGSGTRLTVV.

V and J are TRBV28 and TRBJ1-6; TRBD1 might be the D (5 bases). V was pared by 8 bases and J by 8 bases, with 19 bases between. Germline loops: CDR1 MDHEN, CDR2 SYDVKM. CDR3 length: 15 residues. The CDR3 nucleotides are TGTGCCAGCCGCCGTGGGGCCAGGGCTTATTCACCCCTCCACTTT. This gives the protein CASRRGARAYSPLHF.

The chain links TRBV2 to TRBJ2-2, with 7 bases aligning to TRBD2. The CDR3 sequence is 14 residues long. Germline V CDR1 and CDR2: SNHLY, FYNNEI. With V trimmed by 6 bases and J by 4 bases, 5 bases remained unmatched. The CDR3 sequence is CASSDGGTTGELFF. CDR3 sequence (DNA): TGTGCCAGCAGCGACGGGGGGACCACCGGGGAGCTGTTTTTT.

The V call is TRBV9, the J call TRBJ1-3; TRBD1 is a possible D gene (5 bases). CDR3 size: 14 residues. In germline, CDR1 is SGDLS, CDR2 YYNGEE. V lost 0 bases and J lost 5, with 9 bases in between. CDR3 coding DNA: TGTGCCAGCAGCGTAGACGGGGGGAGAAACACCATATATTTT. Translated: CASSVDGGRNTIYF.

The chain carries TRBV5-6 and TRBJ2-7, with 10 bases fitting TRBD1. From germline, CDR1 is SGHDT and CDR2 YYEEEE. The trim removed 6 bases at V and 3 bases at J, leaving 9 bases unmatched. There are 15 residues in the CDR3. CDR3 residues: CASIINGQGVYEQYF. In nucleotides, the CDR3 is TGTGCCAGCATTATCAATGGACAGGGGGTCTACGAGCAGTACTTC.

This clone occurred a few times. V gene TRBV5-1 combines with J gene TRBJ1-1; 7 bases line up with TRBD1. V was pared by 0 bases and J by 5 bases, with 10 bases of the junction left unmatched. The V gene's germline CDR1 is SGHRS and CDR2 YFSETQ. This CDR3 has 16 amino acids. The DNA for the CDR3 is TGCGCCAGCAGCTTGGCTCAGACAGGGTGGGAAACTGAAGCTTTCTTT. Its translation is CASSLAQTGWETEAFF.

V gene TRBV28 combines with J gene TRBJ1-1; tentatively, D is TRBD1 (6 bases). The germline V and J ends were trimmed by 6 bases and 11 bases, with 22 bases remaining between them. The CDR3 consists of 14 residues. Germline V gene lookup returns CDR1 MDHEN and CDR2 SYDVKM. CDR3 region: CASSSHLGQTAAFF. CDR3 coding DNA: TGTGCCAGCAGCTCCCACCTCGGACAGACGGCCGCTTTCTTT.

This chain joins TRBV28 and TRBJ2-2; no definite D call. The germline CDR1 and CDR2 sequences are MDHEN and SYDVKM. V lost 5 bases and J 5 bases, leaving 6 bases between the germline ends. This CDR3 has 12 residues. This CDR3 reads CASSLQTGELFF. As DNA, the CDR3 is TGTGCCAGCAGTCTCCAGACCGGGGAGCTGTTTTTT. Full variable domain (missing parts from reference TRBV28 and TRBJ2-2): DVKVTQSSRYLVKRTGEKVFLECVQDMDHENMFWYRQDPGLGLRLIYFSYDVKMKEKGDIPEGYSVSREKKERFSLILESASTNQTSMYLCASSLQTGELFFGEGSRLTVL.

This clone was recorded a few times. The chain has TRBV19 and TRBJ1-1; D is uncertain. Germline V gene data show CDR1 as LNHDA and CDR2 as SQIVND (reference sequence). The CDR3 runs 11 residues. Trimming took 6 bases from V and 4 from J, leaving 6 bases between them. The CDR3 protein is CASRRSTEAFF. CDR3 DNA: TGTGCCAGTAGGAGGAGCACTGAAGCTTTCTTT.

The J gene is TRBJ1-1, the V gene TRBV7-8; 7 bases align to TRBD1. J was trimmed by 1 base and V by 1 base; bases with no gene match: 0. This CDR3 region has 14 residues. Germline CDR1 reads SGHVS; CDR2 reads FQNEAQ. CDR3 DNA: TGTGCCAGCAGCTTAGGACAGGGGAACACTGAAGCTTTCTTT. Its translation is CASSLGQGNTEAFF.

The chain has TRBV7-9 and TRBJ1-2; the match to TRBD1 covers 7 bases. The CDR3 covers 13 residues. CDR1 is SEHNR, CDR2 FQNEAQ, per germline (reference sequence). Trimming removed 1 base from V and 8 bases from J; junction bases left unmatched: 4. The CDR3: CASSLGTGLGYTF. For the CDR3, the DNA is TGTGCCAGCAGCTTAGGGACAGGTTTGGGCTACACCTTC.

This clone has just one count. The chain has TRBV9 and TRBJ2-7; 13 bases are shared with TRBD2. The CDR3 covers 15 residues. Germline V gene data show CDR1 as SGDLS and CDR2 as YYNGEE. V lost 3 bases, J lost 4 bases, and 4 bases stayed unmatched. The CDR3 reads CASSEGLAGPYEQYF. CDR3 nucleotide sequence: TGTGCCAGCAGCGAGGGACTAGCGGGGCCGTACGAGCAGTACTTC.

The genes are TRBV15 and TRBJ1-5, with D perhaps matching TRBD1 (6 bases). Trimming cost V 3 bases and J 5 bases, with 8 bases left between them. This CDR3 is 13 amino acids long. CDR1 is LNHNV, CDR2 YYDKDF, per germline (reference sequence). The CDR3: CATSSRQDQPQHF. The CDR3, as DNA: TGTGCCACCAGCAGCCGACAGGATCAGCCCCAGCATTTT.

CDR3 DNA sequence: TGCGCCAGCAGCTTCCTCACAGGGGTTAGCACAGATACGCAGTATTTT. Encoded protein: CASSFLTGVSTDTQYF. The gene calls are TRBV5-1 and TRBJ2-3; 7 bases match TRBD1. With V trimmed by 2 bases and J by 0 bases, 6 bases remained unmatched. Germline loops: CDR1 SGHRS, CDR2 YFSETQ. There are 16 residues in the CDR3.

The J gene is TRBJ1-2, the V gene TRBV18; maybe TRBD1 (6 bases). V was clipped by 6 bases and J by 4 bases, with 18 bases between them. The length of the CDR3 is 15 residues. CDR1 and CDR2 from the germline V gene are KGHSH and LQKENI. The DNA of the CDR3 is TGTGCCAGCTCCCTCGGACAGACAGAATTCTATGGCTACACCTTC. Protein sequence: CASSLGQTEFYGYTF.

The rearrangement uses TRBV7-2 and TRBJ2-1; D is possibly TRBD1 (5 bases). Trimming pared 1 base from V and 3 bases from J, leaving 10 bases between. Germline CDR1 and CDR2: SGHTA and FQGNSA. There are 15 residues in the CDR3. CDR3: CASSLEGQLYNEQFF. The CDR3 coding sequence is TGTGCCAGCAGCTTAGAGGGGCAGCTCTACAATGAGCAGTTCTTC.